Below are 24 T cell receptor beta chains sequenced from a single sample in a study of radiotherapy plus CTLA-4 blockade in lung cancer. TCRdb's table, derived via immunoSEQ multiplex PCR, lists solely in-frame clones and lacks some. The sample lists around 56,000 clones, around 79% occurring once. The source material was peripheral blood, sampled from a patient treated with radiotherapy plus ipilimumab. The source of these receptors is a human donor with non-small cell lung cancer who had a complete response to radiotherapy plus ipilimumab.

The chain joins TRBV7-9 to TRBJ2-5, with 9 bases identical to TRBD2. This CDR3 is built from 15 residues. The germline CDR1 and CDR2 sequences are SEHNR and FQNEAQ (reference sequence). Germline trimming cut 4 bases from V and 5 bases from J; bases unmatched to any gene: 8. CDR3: CASSYLAGFVETQYF. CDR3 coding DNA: TGTGCCAGCAGCTACCTAGCGGGATTCGTGGAGACCCAGTACTTC.

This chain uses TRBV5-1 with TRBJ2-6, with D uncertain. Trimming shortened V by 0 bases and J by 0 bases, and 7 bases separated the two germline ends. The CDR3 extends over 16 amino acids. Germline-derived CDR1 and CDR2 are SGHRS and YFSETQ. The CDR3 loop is CASSLAGNSGANVLTF. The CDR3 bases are TGCGCCAGCAGCTTGGCTGGCAACTCTGGGGCCAACGTCCTGACTTTC.

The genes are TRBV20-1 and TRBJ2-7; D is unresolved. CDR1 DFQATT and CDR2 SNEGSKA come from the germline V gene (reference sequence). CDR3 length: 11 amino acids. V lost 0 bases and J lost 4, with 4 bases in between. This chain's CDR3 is CSARDSYEQYF. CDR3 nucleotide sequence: TGCAGTGCTAGAGATAGTTACGAGCAGTACTTC.

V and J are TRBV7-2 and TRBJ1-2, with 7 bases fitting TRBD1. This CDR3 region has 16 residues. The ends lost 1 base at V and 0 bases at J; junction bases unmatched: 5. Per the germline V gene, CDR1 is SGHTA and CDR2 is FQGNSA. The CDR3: CASSLGWQGANYGYTF. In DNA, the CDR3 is TGTGCCAGCAGCTTAGGGTGGCAGGGGGCTAACTATGGCTACACCTTC.

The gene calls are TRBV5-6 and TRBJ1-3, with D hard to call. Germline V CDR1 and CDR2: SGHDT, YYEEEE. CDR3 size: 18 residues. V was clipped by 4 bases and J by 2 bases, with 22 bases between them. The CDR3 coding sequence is TGTGCCAGCAGCCGGGGTACCGATCACAGAATGGCTGGAAACACCATATATTTT. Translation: CASSRGTDHRMAGNTIYF.

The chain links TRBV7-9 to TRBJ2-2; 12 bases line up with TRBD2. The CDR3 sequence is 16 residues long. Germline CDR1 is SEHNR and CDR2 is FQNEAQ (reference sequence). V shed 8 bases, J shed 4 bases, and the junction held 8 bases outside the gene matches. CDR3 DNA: TGTGCCAGCGCTAGCGGGGGGGCCGAGGTCACCGGGGAGCTGTTTTTT. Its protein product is CASASGGAEVTGELFF.

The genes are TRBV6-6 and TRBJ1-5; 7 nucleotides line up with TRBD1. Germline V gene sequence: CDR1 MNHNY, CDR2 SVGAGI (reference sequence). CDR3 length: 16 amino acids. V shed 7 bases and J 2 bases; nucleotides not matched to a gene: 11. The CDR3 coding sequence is TGTGCCAGCACCACACAACAGGGGTTAGGCAATCAGCCCCAGCATTTT. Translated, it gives CASTTQQGLGNQPQHF.

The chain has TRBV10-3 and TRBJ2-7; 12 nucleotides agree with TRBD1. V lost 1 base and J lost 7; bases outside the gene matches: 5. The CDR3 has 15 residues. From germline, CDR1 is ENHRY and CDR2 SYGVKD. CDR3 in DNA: TGTGCCATCAGTGAGTTTGGGACAGGGGGCGAGGAGCAGTACGTC. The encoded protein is CAISEFGTGGEEQYV.

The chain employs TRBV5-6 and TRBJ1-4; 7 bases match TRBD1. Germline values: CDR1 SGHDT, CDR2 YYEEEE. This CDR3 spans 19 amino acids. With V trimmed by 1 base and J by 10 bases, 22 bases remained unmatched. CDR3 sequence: CASSLSTNGRQGGSAKLFF. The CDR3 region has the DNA TGTGCCAGCAGCTTGTCGACAAACGGTCGACAGGGAGGATCGGCAAAACTGTTTTTT.

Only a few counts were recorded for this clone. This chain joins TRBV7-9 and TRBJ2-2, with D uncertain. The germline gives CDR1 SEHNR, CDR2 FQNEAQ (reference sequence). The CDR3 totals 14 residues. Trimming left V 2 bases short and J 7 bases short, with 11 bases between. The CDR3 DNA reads TGTGCCAGCAGCTTAAGCAGGATCGGCGGGGAGCTGTTTTTT. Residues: CASSLSRIGGELFF.

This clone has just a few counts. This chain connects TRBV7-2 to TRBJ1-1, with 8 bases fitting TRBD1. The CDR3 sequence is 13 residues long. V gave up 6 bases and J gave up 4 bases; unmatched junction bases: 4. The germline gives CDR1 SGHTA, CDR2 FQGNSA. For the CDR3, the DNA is TGTGCCAGCAGTTCGGACAGGGTCACTGAAGCTTTCTTT. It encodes CASSSDRVTEAFF.

Written as DNA, the CDR3 is TGTGCCAGCAAGGGCAGGGGACAAACTAATGAAAAACTGTTTTTT. Its protein product is CASKGRGQTNEKLFF. V usage is TRBV2 and J usage is TRBJ1-4; D possibly corresponds to TRBD1 (6 bases). V was cut by 7 bases and J by 1 base, with 13 bases left in between. The CDR3 loop spans 15 amino acids. Germline V gene lookup returns CDR1 SNHLY and CDR2 FYNNEI.

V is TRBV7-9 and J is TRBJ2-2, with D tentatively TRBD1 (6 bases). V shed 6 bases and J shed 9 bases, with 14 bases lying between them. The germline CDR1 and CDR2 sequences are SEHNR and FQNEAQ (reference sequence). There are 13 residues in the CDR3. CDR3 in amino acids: CASRQTTGRELFF. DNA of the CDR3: TGTGCCAGCAGACAAACTACAGGGAGGGAGCTGTTTTTT.

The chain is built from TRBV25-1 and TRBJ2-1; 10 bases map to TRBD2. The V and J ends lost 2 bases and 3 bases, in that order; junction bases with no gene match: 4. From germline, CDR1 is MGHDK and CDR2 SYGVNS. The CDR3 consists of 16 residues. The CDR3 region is CASSEPSGGLYNEQFF. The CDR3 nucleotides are TGTGCCAGCAGTGAACCTAGCGGGGGCCTCTACAATGAGCAGTTCTTC.

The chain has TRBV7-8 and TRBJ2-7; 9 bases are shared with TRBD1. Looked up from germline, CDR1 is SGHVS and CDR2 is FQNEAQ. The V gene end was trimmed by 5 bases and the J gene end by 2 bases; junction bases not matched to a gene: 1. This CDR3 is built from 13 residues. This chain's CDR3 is CASSRDRAYEQYF. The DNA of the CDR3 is TGTGCCAGCAGCAGGGACAGGGCCTACGAGCAGTACTTC.

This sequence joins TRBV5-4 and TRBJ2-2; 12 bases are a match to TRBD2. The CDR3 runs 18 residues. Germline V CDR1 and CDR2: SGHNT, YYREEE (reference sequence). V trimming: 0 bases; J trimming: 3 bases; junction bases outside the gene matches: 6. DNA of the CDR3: TGTGCCAGCAGCTTGGGGACTAGCGGGATGAGGGACACCGGGGAGCTGTTTTTT. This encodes CASSLGTSGMRDTGELFF.

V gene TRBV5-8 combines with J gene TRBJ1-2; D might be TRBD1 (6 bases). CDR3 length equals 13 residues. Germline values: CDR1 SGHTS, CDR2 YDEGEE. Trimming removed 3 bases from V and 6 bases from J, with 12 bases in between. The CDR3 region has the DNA TGTGCCAGCAGCTCCGAACCAGGGGATGGCTACACCTTC. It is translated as CASSSEPGDGYTF.

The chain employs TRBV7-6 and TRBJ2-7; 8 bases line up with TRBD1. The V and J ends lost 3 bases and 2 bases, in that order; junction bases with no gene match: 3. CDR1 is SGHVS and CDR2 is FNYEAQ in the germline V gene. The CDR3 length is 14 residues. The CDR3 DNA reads TGTGCCAGCAGCTTGGGACAGGTAACCTACGAGCAGTACGTC. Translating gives CASSLGQVTYEQYV.

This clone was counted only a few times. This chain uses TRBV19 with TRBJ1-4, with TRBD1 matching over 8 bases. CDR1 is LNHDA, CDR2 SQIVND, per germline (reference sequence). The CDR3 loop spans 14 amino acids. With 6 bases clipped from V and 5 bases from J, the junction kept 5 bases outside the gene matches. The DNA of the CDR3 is TGTGCCAGTAGCCTTCGACAGGGGAATGAAAAACTGTTTTTT. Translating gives CASSLRQGNEKLFF.

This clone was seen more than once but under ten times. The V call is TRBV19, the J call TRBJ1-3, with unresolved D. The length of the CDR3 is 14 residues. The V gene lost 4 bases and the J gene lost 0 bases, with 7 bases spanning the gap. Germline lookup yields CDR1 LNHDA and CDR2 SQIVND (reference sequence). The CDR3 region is CASSTSNSGNTIYF. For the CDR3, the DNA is TGTGCCAGTAGTACGAGTAACTCTGGAAACACCATATATTTT.

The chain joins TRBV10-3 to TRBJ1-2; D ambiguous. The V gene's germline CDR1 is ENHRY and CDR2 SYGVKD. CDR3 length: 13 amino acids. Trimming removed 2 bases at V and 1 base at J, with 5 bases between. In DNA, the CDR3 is TGTGCCATCAGTGAGAATATTAACTATGGCTACACCTTC. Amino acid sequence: CAISENINYGYTF.

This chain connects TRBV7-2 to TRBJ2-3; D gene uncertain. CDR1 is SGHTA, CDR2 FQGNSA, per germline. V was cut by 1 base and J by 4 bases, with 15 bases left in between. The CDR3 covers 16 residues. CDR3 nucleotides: TGTGCCAGCAGCTTAGAAGTAGGCTTTGGGCCAGATACGCAGTATTTT. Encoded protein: CASSLEVGFGPDTQYF.

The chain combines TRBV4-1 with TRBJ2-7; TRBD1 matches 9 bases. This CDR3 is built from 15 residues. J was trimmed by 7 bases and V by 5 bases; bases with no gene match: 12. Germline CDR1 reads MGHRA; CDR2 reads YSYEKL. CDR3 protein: CASSIRTGVQGEQYV. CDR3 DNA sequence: TGCGCCAGCAGCATCCGGACAGGGGTTCAGGGGGAGCAGTACGTC.

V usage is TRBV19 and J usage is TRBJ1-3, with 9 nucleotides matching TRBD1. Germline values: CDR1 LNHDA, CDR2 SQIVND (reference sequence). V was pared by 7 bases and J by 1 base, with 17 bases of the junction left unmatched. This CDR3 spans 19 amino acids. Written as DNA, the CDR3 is TGTGCCAGTACCCCATGGGTACAGGGGGCCTCTCTTTCTGGAAACACCATATATTTT. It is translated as CASTPWVQGASLSGNTIYF. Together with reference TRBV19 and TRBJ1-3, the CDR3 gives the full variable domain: DGGITQSPKYLFRKEGQNVTLSCEQNLNHDAMYWYRQDPGQGLRLIYYSQIVNDFQKGDIAEGYSVSREKKESFPLTVTSAQKNPTAFYLCASTPWVQGASLSGNTIYFGEGSWLTVV.